This T cell receptor beta chain comes out of a study of cytomegalovirus exposure and HLA in healthy donors. This clone turned up a few times. The antigen remains unidentified. V shed 4 bases and J 9 bases; nucleotides not matched to a gene: 10. Germline V gives CDR1 SGHNT, CDR2 YYREEE (reference sequence). The CDR3 totals 15 residues. It was with 60 Vbeta and 13 Jbeta primers that the PCR ran. Produced via immunoSEQ multiplex PCR; TCRdb's table is partial and in-frame only. The table records a few hundred thousand clones, roughly 79% of them present only once. Study conclusions and caveats: In a later analysis, common viral pathogens appeared linked to several of the most significant clusters. The authors enumerated roughly 180 TCR beta chains as linked to cytomegalovirus.

The J gene is TRBJ2-2, the V gene TRBV5-4, with 9 bases aligning to TRBD1. The clonotype originates from a man aged 18 to 30 in good health and CMV-seronegative. The sequenced sample consisted of PBMCs. This chain's CDR3 is CASSQDGQGPRELFF. The DNA of the CDR3 is TGTGCCAGCAGCCAAGACGGACAGGGGCCGCGGGAGCTGTTTTTT.